The TCR beta chain described here comes from a study of cytomegalovirus exposure and HLA in healthy donors. Participants comprised healthy donors of bone marrow. Germline V gene lookup returns CDR1 MGHRA and CDR2 YSYEKL. This CDR3 spans 15 amino acids. Trimming pared 0 bases from V and 2 bases from J, leaving 8 bases between. Points from the study as a whole: Researchers catalogued roughly 150 TCR beta chains as cytomegalovirus-associated. In a later analysis, V- and J-gene trimming of beta chains associated with a DCLRE1C missense variant, replicated independently. HLA-A and HLA-B allele assignments for most subjects were reportedly predicted accurately using TCR beta sequences.

As concerns this clone: The antigen is unknown.

A multiplex PCR was run with 60 Vbeta primers and 13 Jbeta primers. Only in-frame clones appear in the TCRdb table, and some are missing; sequencing was by immunoSEQ multiplex PCR. The table lists 140,000 to 150,000 clones, roughly 80% of them singletons. The chain joins TRBV4-1 to TRBJ2-1; the D is unclear. The TCR originated in a male donor in good health and CMV-seronegative. Sequences were obtained from PBMCs. The CDR3 DNA reads TGCGCCAGCAGCCAAGACTGGCCACCCTACAATGAGCAGTTCTTC. It yields the protein CASSQDWPPYNEQFF.